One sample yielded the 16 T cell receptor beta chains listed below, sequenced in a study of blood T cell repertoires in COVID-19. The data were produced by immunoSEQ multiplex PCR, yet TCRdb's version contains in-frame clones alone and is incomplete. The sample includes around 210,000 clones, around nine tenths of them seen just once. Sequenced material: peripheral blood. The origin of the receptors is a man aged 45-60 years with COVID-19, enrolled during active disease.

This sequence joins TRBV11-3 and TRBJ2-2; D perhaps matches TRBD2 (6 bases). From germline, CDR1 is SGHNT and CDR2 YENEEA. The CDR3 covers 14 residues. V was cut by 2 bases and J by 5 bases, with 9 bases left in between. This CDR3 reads CASSLRRGTGELFF. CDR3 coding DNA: TGTGCCAGCAGCTTAAGACGGGGGACCGGGGAGCTGTTTTTT.

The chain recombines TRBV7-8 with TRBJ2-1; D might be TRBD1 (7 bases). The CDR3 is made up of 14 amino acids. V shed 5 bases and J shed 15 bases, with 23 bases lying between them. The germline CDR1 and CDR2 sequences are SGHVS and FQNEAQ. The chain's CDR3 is CASSDRGGREKVFF. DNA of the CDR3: TGTGCCAGCAGCGACCGAGGGGGCCGGGAGAAGGTGTTCTTC.

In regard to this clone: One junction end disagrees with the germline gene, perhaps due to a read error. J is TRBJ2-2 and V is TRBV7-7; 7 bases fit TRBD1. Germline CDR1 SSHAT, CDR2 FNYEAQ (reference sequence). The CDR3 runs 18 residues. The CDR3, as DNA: TGTGCTAGCAGCTTAGACCCGGCCTTGGCAGGGGGAACCGGGGAGCTGTTTTTT. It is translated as CASSLDPALAGGTGELFF. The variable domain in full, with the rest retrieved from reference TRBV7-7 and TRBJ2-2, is GAGVSQSPRYKVTKRGQDVTLRCDPISSHATLYWYQQALGQGPEFLTYFNYEAQPDKSGLPSDRFSAERPEGSISTLTIQRTEQRDSAMYRCASSLDPALAGGTGELFFGEGSRLTVL.

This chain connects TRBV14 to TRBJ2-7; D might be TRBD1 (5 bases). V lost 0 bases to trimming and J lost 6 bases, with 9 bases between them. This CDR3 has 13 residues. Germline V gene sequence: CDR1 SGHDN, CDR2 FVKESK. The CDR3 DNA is TGTGCCAGCAGCCAAGATCTTGGGGCCGAGCAGTACTTC. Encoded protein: CASSQDLGAEQYF.

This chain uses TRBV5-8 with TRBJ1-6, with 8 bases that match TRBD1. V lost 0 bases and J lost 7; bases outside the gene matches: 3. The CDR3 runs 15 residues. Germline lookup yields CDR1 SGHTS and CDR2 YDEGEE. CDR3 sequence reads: CASSLVHRGNSPLHF. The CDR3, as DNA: TGTGCCAGCAGCTTGGTACACAGGGGGAATTCACCCCTCCACTTT.

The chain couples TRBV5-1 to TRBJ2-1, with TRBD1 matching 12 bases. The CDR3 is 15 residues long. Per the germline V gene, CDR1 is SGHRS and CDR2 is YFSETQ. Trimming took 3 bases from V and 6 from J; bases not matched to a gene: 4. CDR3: CASSSGTGGFNEQFF. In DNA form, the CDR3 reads TGCGCCAGCAGCTCCGGGACAGGGGGCTTCAATGAGCAGTTCTTC.

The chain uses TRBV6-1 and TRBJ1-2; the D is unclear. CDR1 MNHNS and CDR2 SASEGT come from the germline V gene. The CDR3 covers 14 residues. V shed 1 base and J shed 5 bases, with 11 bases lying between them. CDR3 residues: CASSEGRGRYGYTF. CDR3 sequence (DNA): TGTGCCAGCAGTGAAGGGAGAGGGAGATATGGCTACACCTTC.

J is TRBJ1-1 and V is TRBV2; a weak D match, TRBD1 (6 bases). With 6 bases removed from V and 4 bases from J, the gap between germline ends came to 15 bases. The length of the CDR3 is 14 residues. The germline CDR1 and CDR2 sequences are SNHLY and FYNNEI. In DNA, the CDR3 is TGTGCCAGCAGGGCACAGGGTTCTAGCACTGAAGCTTTCTTT. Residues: CASRAQGSSTEAFF.

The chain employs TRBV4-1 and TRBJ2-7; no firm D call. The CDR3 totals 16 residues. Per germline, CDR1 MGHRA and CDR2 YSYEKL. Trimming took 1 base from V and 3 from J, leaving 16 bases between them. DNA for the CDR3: TGCGCCAGCAGCCAAGTAGAGGCAGCTTCCCACTACGAGCAGTACTTC. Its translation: CASSQVEAASHYEQYF.

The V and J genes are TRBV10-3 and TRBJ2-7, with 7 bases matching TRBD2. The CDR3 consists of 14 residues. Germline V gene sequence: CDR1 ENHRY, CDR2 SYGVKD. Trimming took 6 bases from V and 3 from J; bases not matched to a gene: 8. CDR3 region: CAISRPSGLYEQYF. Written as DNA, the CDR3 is TGTGCCATCAGCCGGCCTAGCGGCCTCTACGAGCAGTACTTC.

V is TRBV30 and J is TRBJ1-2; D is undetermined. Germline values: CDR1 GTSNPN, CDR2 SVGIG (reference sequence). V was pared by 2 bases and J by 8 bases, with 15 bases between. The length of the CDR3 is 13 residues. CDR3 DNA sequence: TGTGCCTGGAGTACGACACAAATAGAGGGCTACACCTTC. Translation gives CAWSTTQIEGYTF.

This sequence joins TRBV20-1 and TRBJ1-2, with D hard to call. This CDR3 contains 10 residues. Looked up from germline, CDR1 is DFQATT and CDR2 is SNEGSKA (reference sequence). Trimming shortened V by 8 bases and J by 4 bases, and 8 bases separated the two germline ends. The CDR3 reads CSPSIYGYTF. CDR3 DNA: TGCAGTCCCAGTATCTATGGCTACACCTTC.

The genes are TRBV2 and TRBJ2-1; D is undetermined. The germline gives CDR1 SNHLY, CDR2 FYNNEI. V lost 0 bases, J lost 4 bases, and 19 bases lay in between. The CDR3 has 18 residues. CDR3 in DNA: TGTGCCAGCAGTGAAGCGCCGAGGTTGAGGATCCCTTACAATGAGCAGTTCTTC. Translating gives CASSEAPRLRIPYNEQFF.

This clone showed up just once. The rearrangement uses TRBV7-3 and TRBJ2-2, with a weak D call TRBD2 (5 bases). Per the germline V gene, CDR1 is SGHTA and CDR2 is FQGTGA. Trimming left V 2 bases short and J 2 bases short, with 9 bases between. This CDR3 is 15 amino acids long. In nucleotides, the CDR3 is TGTGCCAGCAGCTTAGATCCGGGAAACACCGGGGAGCTGTTTTTT. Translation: CASSLDPGNTGELFF.

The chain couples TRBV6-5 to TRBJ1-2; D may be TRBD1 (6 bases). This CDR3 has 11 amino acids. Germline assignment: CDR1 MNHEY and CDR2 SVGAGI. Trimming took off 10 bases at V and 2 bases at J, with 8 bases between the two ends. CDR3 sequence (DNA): TGTGCCAACCAGGGGAACTATGGCTACACCTTC. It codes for CANQGNYGYTF.

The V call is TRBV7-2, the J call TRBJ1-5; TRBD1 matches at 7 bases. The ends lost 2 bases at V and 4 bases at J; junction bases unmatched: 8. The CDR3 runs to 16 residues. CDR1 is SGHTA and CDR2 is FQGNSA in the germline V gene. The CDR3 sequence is CASSLSHAGGNQPQHF. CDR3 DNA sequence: TGTGCCAGCAGCTTAAGTCACGCAGGGGGAAATCAGCCCCAGCATTTT. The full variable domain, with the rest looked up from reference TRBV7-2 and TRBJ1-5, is GAGVSQSPSNKVTEKGKDVELRCDPISGHTALYWYRQSLGQGLEFLIYFQGNSAPDKSGLPSDRFSAERTGGSVSTLTIQRTQQEDSAVYLCASSLSHAGGNQPQHFGDGTRLSIL.